Listed here are 2 T cell receptor beta chains from one sample, sequenced in a study of T-cell memory formation after mild COVID-19. One entry per CDR3 protein, called by TCRdb with MiXCR from the 5' RACE reads. The sample comprises around 340,000 distinct CDR3 sequences, around 20% of which are singletons, and about an eighth rests with the top ten. The sequenced material came from PBMCs or a T cell subset sorted from them (not recorded which). The receptors come from an adult woman who had mild COVID-19 (a few samples of this study predate the infection). Cell type and time point are not known.

A few counts support this clonotype. The chain is built from TRBV5-1 and TRBJ1-2; D is uncertain. Germline V CDR1 and CDR2: SGHRS, YFSETQ. The CDR3 length is 14 residues. The V end was cut by 4 bases, the J end by 4 bases, with 14 bases between. The CDR3 DNA sequence: TGCGCCAGCAGCCTCTACCGTGGGAGCTATGGCTACACCTTC. This gives the protein CASSLYRGSYGYTF.

This chain uses TRBV5-1 with TRBJ2-1, with 7 bases aligning to TRBD2. This CDR3 has 16 residues. The germline V gene has CDR1 SGHRS and CDR2 YFSETQ. V was pared by 2 bases and J by 5 bases, with 10 bases of the junction left unmatched. The CDR3 loop is CASSFGLGGRDNEQFF. CDR3 DNA: TGCGCCAGCAGCTTCGGACTGGGGGGGAGAGACAATGAGCAGTTCTTC.